The 7 T cell receptor beta chains listed next were all sequenced from one sample in a study of blood T cells in healthy people across ages (dated by TCRdb to about 2015). Libraries were built with 5' RACE. Reads for this sample came from an Illumina HiSeq 2500. A second PCR of about 6 to 11 cycles was performed with a sample-barcoded 5' primer and a J-beta primer mix. The public reads were reprocessed in TCRdb via fastp at Q25 and MiXCR, keeping in-frame beta chains. Each entry merges the rows of one CDR3 protein and shows their most common DNA and genes. Recorded for this sample are about 680,000 distinct CDR3 sequences; about half of them occurred a single time. The ten largest clones represent roughly a third of the sample. Sequenced input: blood. These receptors came from a woman aged 60-75 years in good health.

This clonotype was counted once. The CDR3 nucleotides are TGTGCCAGCAGCCCCTGGACTTCAACTAATGAAAAACTGTTTTTT. Protein product: CASSPWTSTNEKLFF. The V call is TRBV3-1, the J call TRBJ1-4; no reliable D call. The length of the CDR3 is 15 residues. V lost 4 bases, J lost 0 bases, and 9 bases lay in between. Germline-derived CDR1 and CDR2 are LGHDT and YNNKEL (reference sequence). Full variable domain (missing parts from reference TRBV3-1 and TRBJ1-4): DTAVSQTPKYLVTQMGNDKSIKCEQNLGHDTMYWYKQDSKKFLKIMFSYNNKELIINETVPNRFSPKSPDKAHLNLHINSLELGDSAVYFCASSPWTSTNEKLFFGSGTQLSVL.

The chain joins TRBV20-1 to TRBJ2-7; 7 positions match TRBD2. Germline V gene lookup returns CDR1 DFQATT and CDR2 SNEGSKA (reference sequence). CDR3 length: 12 amino acids. J was trimmed by 6 bases and V by 8 bases; bases with no gene match: 10. The CDR3 sequence is CSTQSGIGEQYF. The CDR3 region has the DNA TGCAGTACCCAGAGCGGGATAGGCGAGCAGTACTTC.

V gene TRBV6-2 or TRBV6-3 combines with J gene TRBJ2-5; TRBD2 matches 14 bases. V shed 4 bases and J 4 bases; nucleotides not matched to a gene: 5. The CDR3 consists of 16 residues. The V gene's germline CDR1 is MNHEY and CDR2 SVGEGT. As DNA, the CDR3 is TGTGCCAGCAGTTTGGGACTAGCGGGAGATATAGAGACCCAGTACTTC. Its protein is CASSLGLAGDIETQYF.

This clonotype was detected many times. The chain is built from TRBV20-1 and TRBJ2-5, with unresolved D. The germline V gene has CDR1 DFQATT and CDR2 SNEGSKA (reference sequence). The CDR3 length is 13 residues. Trimming cost V 3 bases and J 1 base, with 9 bases left between them. CDR3 nucleotide sequence: TGCAGTGCTAGGGGCGGATTCCAAGAGACCCAGTACTTC. Translation gives CSARGGFQETQYF.

This clonotype has just a few counts. The chain has TRBV15 and TRBJ2-7; D may correspond to TRBD1 or TRBD2 (5 bases each). The CDR3 spans 14 residues. V lost 1 base to trimming and J lost 7 bases, with 14 bases between them. From germline, CDR1 is LNHNV and CDR2 YYDKDF (reference sequence). The CDR3 DNA follows: TGTGCCACCAGCAGAGTCGGAGCGGACAATGAGCAGTACTTC. The encoded protein is CATSRVGADNEQYF. The whole variable domain, filled in from reference TRBV15 and TRBJ2-7, reads DAMVIQNPRYQVTQFGKPVTLSCSQTLNHNVMYWYQQKSSQAPKLLFHYYDKDFNNEADTPDNFQSRRPNTSFCFLDIRSPGLGDTAMYLCATSRVGADNEQYFGPGTRLTVT.

With regard to this clonotype: One junction end does not reproduce the germline sequence, and a read error may be involved. The rearrangement links TRBV20-1 to TRBJ1-6; no definite D call. The CDR3 covers 13 residues. Germline V gene lookup returns CDR1 DFQATT and CDR2 SNEGSKA (reference sequence). The CDR3 coding sequence is TGCAGTGCTTACAGCGGGTTGAATTCACCCTTCCACTTT. As protein: CSAYSGLNSPFHF.

V usage is TRBV2 and J usage is TRBJ1-1, with unresolved D. Germline CDR1 reads SNHLY; CDR2 reads FYNNEI. Deletions cut 0 bases from V and 5 bases from J, with 7 bases between. The CDR3 totals 13 residues. The CDR3 here is CASSEAPITEAFF. The CDR3 nucleotides are TGTGCCAGCAGTGAAGCCCCCATAACTGAAGCTTTCTTT.